This entry concerns a single T cell receptor beta chain. The data are from a study of T cell responses to AZD1222 COVID-19 vaccine. The protocol was immunoSEQ multiplex PCR, while the TCRdb copy is restricted to in-frame clones and leaves out a portion. Of 130,000 or so clones listed, approximately 90% are singletons. This CDR3 spans 15 amino acids. With V trimmed by 5 bases and J by 5 bases, 12 bases remained unmatched. CDR1 and CDR2 from the germline V gene are KGHSH and LQKENI. The chain links TRBV18 to TRBJ2-7, with TRBD1 matching over 7 bases. The specimen comprised peripheral blood, sampled on day 0 of AZD1222 vaccination. The sequence was obtained from an adult in good health. CDR3 in amino acids: CASSRSGQTINEQYF. As DNA, the CDR3 is TGTGCCAGCTCAAGGTCGGGACAGACTATTAACGAGCAGTACTTC.